These 6 T cell receptor beta chains share one sample of origin, sequenced in a study of early T cells in non-severe SARS-CoV-2 infection. Via MiXCR, TCRdb re-called the 5' RACE reads, giving one row per CDR3 protein. Of 65,000 to 95,000 distinct CDR3 sequences listed, around 9.9% are singletons. The sequenced sample was whole blood. The receptors were sampled from an adult who was a healthcare worker with PCR-confirmed SARS-CoV-2 infection or an uninfected control (not recorded which).

This clonotype has at least ten counts. The chain employs TRBV7-6 and TRBJ2-2, with 7 bases aligning to TRBD2. J was trimmed by 4 bases and V by 5 bases; bases with no gene match: 4. This CDR3 is 14 amino acids long. Germline CDR1 is SGHVS and CDR2 is FNYEAQ. CDR3 bases: TGTGCCAGCAGCCAGCGGGAAGGCACCGGGGAGCTGTTTTTT. It is translated as CASSQREGTGELFF.

This clonotype was recorded at least ten times. The chain carries TRBV25-1 and TRBJ2-7; 9 positions match TRBD1. Looked up from germline, CDR1 is MGHDK and CDR2 is SYGVNS. The CDR3 loop spans 14 amino acids. V shed 7 bases, J shed 2 bases, and the junction held 6 bases outside the gene matches. The CDR3: CASTRGTGTYEQYF. CDR3 DNA: TGTGCCAGCACCAGAGGGACAGGGACCTACGAGCAGTACTTC.

This clonotype was detected many times. The CDR3 spells CASSSQAYNSPLHF. The DNA of the CDR3 is TGTGCCAGCAGCTCCCAGGCCTATAATTCACCCCTCCACTTT. The gene calls are TRBV3-1 and TRBJ1-6; no definite D call. The CDR3 loop spans 14 amino acids. The V end was cut by 5 bases, the J end by 2 bases, with 7 bases between. CDR1 is LGHDT and CDR2 is YNNKEL in the germline V gene (reference sequence).

This clonotype was seen ten or more times. The chain employs TRBV5-1 and TRBJ2-5; 16 bases match TRBD2. Germline CDR1 is SGHRS and CDR2 is YFSETQ. The V segment lost 3 bases and the J segment 7 bases; nucleotides outside the gene matches: 6. The CDR3 totals 16 residues. This chain's CDR3 is CASSSGLAGGPGTQYF. CDR3 coding DNA: TGCGCCAGCAGCTCGGGACTAGCGGGAGGGCCGGGGACCCAGTACTTC.

This chain joins TRBV9 and TRBJ1-1, with D tentatively TRBD1 (6 bases). Germline CDR1 reads SGDLS; CDR2 reads YYNGEE. The CDR3 consists of 16 residues. The ends were cut back, 0 bases at V and 2 bases at J, with 14 bases in the middle. CDR3 sequence: CASSVGSRTANTEAFF. CDR3 nucleotides: TGTGCCAGCAGCGTAGGATCCCGGACAGCTAACACTGAAGCTTTCTTT.

V usage is TRBV3-1 and J usage is TRBJ2-2, with 7 bases matching TRBD1. Germline V gene sequence: CDR1 LGHDT, CDR2 YNNKEL (reference sequence). The V segment lost 7 bases and the J segment 4 bases; nucleotides outside the gene matches: 6. The CDR3 totals 14 residues. Written as DNA, the CDR3 is TGTGCCAGCAAGGGGGCAAGGGGCACCGGGGAGCTGTTTTTT. This translates into CASKGARGTGELFF.